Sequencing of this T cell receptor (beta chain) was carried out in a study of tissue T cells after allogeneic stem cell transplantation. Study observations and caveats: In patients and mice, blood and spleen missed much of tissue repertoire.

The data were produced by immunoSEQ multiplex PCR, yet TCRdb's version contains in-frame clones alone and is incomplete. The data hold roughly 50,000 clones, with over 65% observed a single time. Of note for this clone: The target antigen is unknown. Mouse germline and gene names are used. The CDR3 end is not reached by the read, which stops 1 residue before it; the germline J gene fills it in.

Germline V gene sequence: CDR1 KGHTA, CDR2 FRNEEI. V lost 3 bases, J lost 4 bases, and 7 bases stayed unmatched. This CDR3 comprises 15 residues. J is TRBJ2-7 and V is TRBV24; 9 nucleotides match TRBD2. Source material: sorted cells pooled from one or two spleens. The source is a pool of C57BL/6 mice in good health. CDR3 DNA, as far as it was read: TGTGCCAGCAGTCTAACTCTGGGGGGGGCTTATGAACAGTAC. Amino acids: CASSLTLGGAYEQY. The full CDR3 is CASSLTLGGAYEQYF.